This TCR beta chain was found in a study of CD8+ T cells in alopecia areata. Sequencing used cDNA as its template, made by extracting RNA and reverse transcribing it. The data were produced by immunoSEQ multiplex PCR, yet TCRdb's version contains in-frame clones alone and is incomplete. The sample has 200,000 to 250,000 clones, around 66% seen once. From germline, CDR1 is MNHNY and CDR2 SVGAGI (reference sequence). Between the trimmed V and J ends, which lost 6 bases and 7 bases, there was a span of 9 bases. The CDR3 has 11 amino acids. Treatment described: oral pan-JAK inhibitor, 5-10 mg twice daily.

Specimen: CD4+ T cells sorted from blood, collected between weeks 44 and 45, from a patient treated with tofacitinib. The genes are TRBV6-6 and TRBJ1-2; a possible D gene is TRBD1 (6 bases). This receptor was identified in a human donor with alopecia areata. The DNA for the CDR3 is TGTGCCAGCAGGCAGGGGTCTGGCTACACCTTC. This sequence encodes CASRQGSGYTF.